These 17 T cell receptor beta chains originate from one sample sequenced in a study of cytomegalovirus exposure and HLA in healthy donors. The table came from immunoSEQ multiplex PCR; TCRdb's copy has only in-frame clones and leaves some out. This table holds around 240,000 clones, 85% to 90% found once. The specimen was PBMCs. The receptors come from a woman between 18 and 30 years old in good health and CMV-seronegative.

The chain links TRBV7-2 to TRBJ1-2, with 8 positions matching TRBD1. The germline V gene encodes CDR1 SGHTA and CDR2 FQGNSA. CDR3 length equals 15 residues. Trimming took 4 bases from V and 3 from J; bases not matched to a gene: 7. CDR3 DNA sequence: TGTGCCAGCAGCTCACCGCCAGGGGGCGACTATGGCTACACCTTC. Protein sequence: CASSSPPGGDYGYTF.

This chain links TRBV5-6 with TRBJ1-4, with D possibly matching TRBD1 (6 bases). The germline V gene encodes CDR1 SGHDT and CDR2 YYEEEE. CDR3 length equals 16 residues. Trimming took off 0 bases at V and 1 base at J, with 10 bases between the two ends. The CDR3, as DNA: TGTGCCAGCAGCTTGGGGATAGGGGGAACTAATGAAAAACTGTTTTTT. Amino acids: CASSLGIGGTNEKLFF. Complete variable domain (other parts from reference TRBV5-6 and TRBJ1-4): DAGVTQSPTHLIKTRGQQVTLRCSPKSGHDTVSWYQQALGQGPQFIFQYYEEEERQRGNFPDRFSGHQFPNYSSELNVNALLLGDSALYLCASSLGIGGTNEKLFFGSGTQLSVL.

This chain links TRBV4-3 with TRBJ1-2; D uncertain. Germline V gives CDR1 LGHNA, CDR2 YSLEER. This CDR3 spans 15 amino acids. The V and J ends lost 0 bases and 5 bases respectively, with 13 bases between them. This chain's CDR3 is CASSQDKGSGYGYTF. As DNA, the CDR3 is TGCGCCAGCAGCCAAGATAAGGGCTCGGGGTATGGCTACACCTTC.

This clone has just a few counts. This chain uses TRBV11-2 with TRBJ2-5, with a possible D match to TRBD1 (5 bases). Germline CDR1 and CDR2: SGHAT and FQNNGV. V lost 3 bases and J 5 bases, leaving 10 bases between the germline ends. CDR3 length: 13 residues. CDR3: CASSFQGEETQYF. The CDR3, as DNA: TGTGCCAGCAGCTTTCAGGGTGAGGAGACCCAGTACTTC.

The chain joins TRBV29-1 to TRBJ2-3; tentatively, D is TRBD1 (6 bases). From germline, CDR1 is SQVTM and CDR2 ANQGSEA. This CDR3 is 14 amino acids long. Trimming removed 4 bases from V and 2 bases from J, with 13 bases in between. The DNA for the CDR3 is TGCAGCGTTGGACAGGAGGTCAACACAGATACGCAGTATTTT. Translating it yields CSVGQEVNTDTQYF.

The gene calls are TRBV7-2 and TRBJ1-1, with 9 bases matching TRBD1. V gave up 1 base and J gave up 1 base; unmatched junction bases: 1. CDR3 length: 15 amino acids. CDR1 and CDR2 (germline): SGHTA, FQGNSA. In DNA form, the CDR3 reads TGTGCCAGCAGCTTAGAGGGACAGGGGAACACTGAAGCTTTCTTT. This sequence encodes CASSLEGQGNTEAFF.

The sample holds one count of this clone. The V call is TRBV29-1, the J call TRBJ1-1; 11 bases line up with TRBD1. V shed 5 bases and J 4 bases; nucleotides not matched to a gene: 12. The CDR3 length is 16 residues. Germline CDR1 SQVTM, CDR2 ANQGSEA. DNA for the CDR3: TGCAGCGTTAATCCGGGACAGGGGGTATCGGGCACTGAAGCTTTCTTT. Translating gives CSVNPGQGVSGTEAFF.

The table lists this clone with a count of one. This rearrangement joins TRBV5-1 to TRBJ1-2; D gene ambiguous. The length of the CDR3 is 14 residues. Germline V gene sequence: CDR1 SGHRS, CDR2 YFSETQ. Trimming stripped 3 bases from V and 6 bases from J, with 15 bases between. In nucleotides, the CDR3 is TGCGCCAGCAGCTCCCTGGTGGGAGAAAATGGCTACACCTTC. It codes for CASSSLVGENGYTF.

V and J are TRBV10-3 and TRBJ1-5; the match to TRBD1 covers 7 bases. J gave up 0 bases and V 4 bases, and 3 bases lay outside the gene matches. The CDR3 length is 15 residues. Germline V lookup: CDR1 ENHRY, CDR2 SYGVKD. CDR3: CAISVGQSSNQPQHF. CDR3 nucleotide sequence: TGTGCCATCAGTGTGGGACAGAGTAGCAATCAGCCCCAGCATTTT.

This chain joins TRBV18 and TRBJ1-4; D is possibly TRBD1 (5 bases). The CDR3 has 17 residues. Germline V lookup: CDR1 KGHSH, CDR2 LQKENI. Trimming took off 1 base at V and 7 bases at J, with 19 bases between the two ends. CDR3: CASSPRGTGWSTEKLFF. Here the CDR3 DNA reads TGTGCCAGCTCACCACGAGGGACTGGGTGGTCGACTGAAAAACTGTTTTTT.

The chain joins TRBV7-9 to TRBJ1-4; TRBD1 matches 10 bases. The CDR3 loop spans 16 amino acids. Germline lookup yields CDR1 SEHNR and CDR2 FQNEAQ (reference sequence). After removal of 6 bases from V and 7 bases from J, the junction contained 11 bases not matched to a gene. CDR3 nucleotides: TGTGCCAGCAGTCGTAGACAGGGGGCTTTGGGTGAAAAACTGTTTTTT. This translates into CASSRRQGALGEKLFF.

The rearrangement links TRBV9 to TRBJ2-3; a possible D gene is TRBD1 (5 bases). The germline V gene encodes CDR1 SGDLS and CDR2 YYNGEE. V lost 0 bases to trimming and J lost 2 bases, with 10 bases between them. The CDR3 runs 15 residues. The CDR3 protein is CASSVGGSNTDTQYF. The CDR3 bases are TGTGCCAGCAGCGTAGGGGGCAGCAACACAGATACGCAGTATTTT.

The chain links TRBV5-4 to TRBJ2-3; TRBD1 might be the D (6 bases). CDR1 and CDR2 (germline): SGHNT, YYREEE (reference sequence). V was clipped by 3 bases and J by 2 bases, with 10 bases between them. This CDR3 is built from 14 residues. The DNA for the CDR3 is TGTGCCAGCAGCTCGACAGGCTACACAGATACGCAGTATTTT. Translating gives CASSSTGYTDTQYF.

V is TRBV2 and J is TRBJ2-3; TRBD2 aligns across 10 bases. Germline loops: CDR1 SNHLY, CDR2 FYNNEI. V was pared by 2 bases and J by 8 bases, with 10 bases of the junction left unmatched. The CDR3 runs to 16 residues. The CDR3 nucleotides are TGTGCCAGCAGTGAACTAGCGGGGGCGCAACAGGTTACGCAGTATTTT. It encodes CASSELAGAQQVTQYF.

The chain joins TRBV30 to TRBJ2-5, with D possibly being TRBD1 (6 bases). Trimming removed 0 bases from V and 4 bases from J, with 12 bases in between. The CDR3 loop spans 14 amino acids. Germline CDR1 reads GTSNPN; CDR2 reads SVGIG (reference sequence). This chain's CDR3 is CAWSVNGGSETQYF. The CDR3 bases are TGTGCCTGGAGTGTAAATGGGGGCTCAGAGACCCAGTACTTC. Complete variable domain (other parts from reference TRBV30 and TRBJ2-5): SQTIHQWPATLVQPVGSPLSLECTVEGTSNPNLYWYRQAAGRGLQLLFYSVGIGQISSEVPQNLSASRPQDRQFILSSKKLLLSDSGFYLCAWSVNGGSETQYFGPGTRLLVL.

The table lists this clone with a few counts. The V gene is TRBV29-1, the J gene TRBJ1-1; D is unresolved. CDR3 length: 10 amino acids. The V end lost 6 bases, the J end lost 5 bases, and 7 bases lay between the germline ends. Germline CDR1 reads SQVTM; CDR2 reads ANQGSEA. The CDR3 protein is CSVRRTEAFF. In DNA, the CDR3 is TGCAGCGTGAGGAGGACTGAAGCTTTCTTT.

V gene TRBV11-3 combines with J gene TRBJ2-1, with 12 bases matching TRBD2. This CDR3 is 17 amino acids long. The V segment lost 5 bases and the J segment 8 bases; nucleotides outside the gene matches: 13. Germline CDR1 is SGHNT and CDR2 is YENEEA. The CDR3 DNA reads as TGTGCCAGCAGCCCCCGTTCTAGCGGGGGGGCCAAAGATGAGCAGTTCTTC. Encoded protein: CASSPRSSGGAKDEQFF.